This T cell receptor (beta chain) was profiled in a study of cytomegalovirus exposure and HLA in healthy donors. Use of 60 Vbeta and 13 Jbeta primers characterized the PCR. This table comes from immunoSEQ multiplex PCR, and its TCRdb copy is limited to in-frame clones, with some not included. The sample lists some 78,000 clones; about 80% were seen once. Deletions cut 0 bases from V and 4 bases from J, with 9 bases between. Germline V gives CDR1 MNHNY, CDR2 SVGAGI (reference sequence). This CDR3 is 14 amino acids long. The sequence was collected from a man over 45 in good health and CMV-seropositive. The sample comprised PBMCs. The rearrangement uses TRBV6-6 and TRBJ1-1, with unresolved D. The CDR3 spells CASSYSRRFTEAFF. CDR3 bases: TGTGCCAGCAGTTACTCTAGGAGGTTCACTGAAGCTTTCTTT.